This section outlines one T cell receptor (beta chain) sequence together with its context. This record belongs to a study of blood T cell repertoires in COVID-19. Whole-study context: Specimens from acute and convalescent COVID-19 originated in the United States, Italy and Spain.

Clones were read by immunoSEQ multiplex PCR, and TCRdb kept only the in-frame ones, dropping some. The table lists some 250,000 clones, around nine tenths of them singletons. Looked up from germline, CDR1 is MGHDK and CDR2 is SYGVNS. Trimming stripped 3 bases from V and 8 bases from J, with 13 bases between. This CDR3 is 13 amino acids long. The sequence was collected from a woman younger than 45 with acute COVID-19. The source material was PBMCs or T cells enriched from blood (not recorded which). The rearrangement links TRBV25-1 to TRBJ1-2; D remains unclear. Written as DNA, the CDR3 is TGTGCCAGCAGTGACCCACCAGGTTGGGGCTACACCTTC. Its translation: CASSDPPGWGYTF.